This T cell receptor (beta chain) stems from a study of control samples from healthy donors and cancer patients. The sample holds one count of this clone. From germline, CDR1 is LGHNA and CDR2 YNFKEQ. The CDR3 has 18 residues. V dropped 4 bases and J dropped 4; count of bases not matched to a gene: 17. Libraries were prepared by immunoSEQ multiplex PCR; TCRdb keeps only in-frame clonotypes and omits some of them. This table has under 55,000 clones, 85% to 95% appearing once. The V gene is TRBV4-2, the J gene TRBJ2-5; 8 bases are a match to TRBD2. Sample: PBMCs. This TCR came from a woman aged 40 to 50 with head and neck cancer. The CDR3 region is CASSPTYVGGLGGETQYF. As DNA, the CDR3 is TGTGCCAGCAGCCCTACGTACGTGGGGGGACTAGGGGGAGAGACCCAGTACTTC.